This T cell receptor beta chain stems from a study of blood T cell repertoires in COVID-19. Whole-study context: COVID-19 samples from acute and convalescent phases originated in the United States, Italy and Spain.

Participant age was about 18 to 89 years, and participants resided in approximately 24 US areas. Germline loops: CDR1 MDHEN, CDR2 SYDVKM. The trim removed 5 bases at V and 3 bases at J, leaving 11 bases unmatched. The CDR3 is 17 amino acids. This table comes from immunoSEQ multiplex PCR, and its TCRdb copy is limited to in-frame clones, with some not included. Of some 340,000 clones listed, around 87% were seen once; the top ten hold 5.3%. The material sequenced was PBMCs or T cells enriched from blood (not recorded which). The sequence derives from a woman between 25 and 40 years old who had recovered from COVID-19. The chain couples TRBV28 to TRBJ2-7; 12 nucleotides match TRBD2. The CDR3 region is CASSLETSGGTVYEQYF. DNA of the CDR3: TGTGCCAGCAGTCTCGAGACTAGCGGGGGAACTGTCTACGAGCAGTACTTC.